This T cell receptor beta chain was observed in a study of T cells in localized non-small cell lung cancer. Repertoires were generated with immunoSEQ multiplex PCR, while TCRdb's copy carries only in-frame clones and drops some. The sample has 20,000 to 30,000 clones; over 70% are singletons. The table lists this clone with a count of one. The CDR3 contains 14 residues. V was pared by 1 base and J by 5 bases, with 9 bases between. Germline loops: CDR1 MNHNS, CDR2 SASEGT. The receptor's source is a man aged 35-69 years with stage III squamous cell lung carcinoma. The chain couples TRBV6-1 to TRBJ2-1; D may be TRBD2 (5 bases). Sequencing used peripheral blood, obtained before any cancer treatment. The CDR3 is CASSEGEIHNEQFF. The DNA of the CDR3 is TGTGCCAGCAGTGAAGGGGAGATCCACAATGAGCAGTTCTTC.